The 9 T cell receptor beta chains listed next were all sequenced from one sample in a study of T cells in Graves' hyperthyroidism and ophthalmopathy (dated 2019 in TCRdb). Libraries were constructed by multiplex PCR. The sequencing machine was an Illumina HiSeq 2000. The TCR beta CDR3 regions were amplified from the RNA transcripts. A first-round RT-PCR of the TCR CDR3 used the HTBI primer set with the Qiagen OneStep RT-PCR kit. Through fastp at Q25 and MiXCR, TCRdb rebuilt clones from the public reads, retaining in-frame beta chains. CDR3 protein duplicates are merged, each entry listing the most common genes and DNA. In this sample the table shows approximately 870,000 distinct CDR3 sequences, over 35% of which occur a single time. The ten largest clones take up approximately 8.7% of the sample. Sequencing was performed on blood. The source is a man aged 18 to 30 with Graves' hyperthyroidism.

This clonotype was detected only a few times. V usage is TRBV7-9 and J usage is TRBJ2-7; 9 bases map to TRBD1. Trimming removed 5 bases from V and 0 bases from J; junction bases left unmatched: 5. Germline V CDR1 and CDR2: SEHNR, FQNEAQ (reference sequence). The CDR3 contains 15 residues. CDR3: CASSARDRASYEQYF. The CDR3 DNA sequence: TGTGCCAGCAGCGCCCGGGACAGGGCCTCCTACGAGCAGTACTTC.

This clonotype was counted at least ten times. The rearrangement links TRBV9 to TRBJ2-7; possible D gene TRBD1, 6 bases. CDR1 SGDLS and CDR2 YYNGEE come from the germline V gene. Trimming pared 3 bases from V and 3 bases from J, leaving 10 bases between. This CDR3 contains 13 residues. This CDR3 reads CASSDDRLYEQYF. The CDR3 DNA is TGTGCCAGCAGCGACGACAGGCTCTACGAGCAGTACTTC.

V and J are TRBV7-9 and TRBJ2-2; possible D gene TRBD1, 5 bases. Trimming shortened V by 5 bases and J by 2 bases, and 9 bases separated the two germline ends. The CDR3 covers 14 residues. Germline CDR1 and CDR2: SEHNR and FQNEAQ (reference sequence). CDR3 bases: TGTGCCAGCAGCGGCAGGGTTAACACCGGGGAGCTGTTTTTT. Residues: CASSGRVNTGELFF.

To note about this clonotype: Given a much more abundant clone one base away, this may be a read error. The rearrangement joins TRBV11-1 to TRBJ2-7; no reliable D call. Trimming shortened V by 5 bases and J by 0 bases, and 17 bases separated the two germline ends. The CDR3 has 16 amino acids. CDR1 and CDR2 (germline): SGHAT, FQDESV (reference sequence). The CDR3 sequence: CASSHPTTESSYEQYF. The CDR3, as DNA: TGTGCCAGCAGCCACCCTACTACAGAGAGCTCCTACGAGCAGTACTTC.

V usage is TRBV25-1 and J usage is TRBJ2-7, with 8 bases lining up with TRBD2. The CDR3 loop spans 11 amino acids. The trim removed 9 bases at V and 6 bases at J, leaving 4 bases unmatched. Germline CDR1 reads MGHDK; CDR2 reads SYGVNS. CDR3 sequence reads: CASQSGSEQYF. CDR3 in DNA: TGTGCCAGTCAAAGCGGGAGCGAGCAGTACTTC.

This clonotype appeared a few times. CDR3 amino acids: CASSLDVASRVAGNTIYF. The DNA for the CDR3 is TGTGCCAGCAGCTTAGACGTGGCTAGCAGGGTTGCTGGAAACACCATATATTTT. The V gene is TRBV7-6, the J gene TRBJ1-3; weak D call: TRBD1 (5 bases). The germline V gene encodes CDR1 SGHVS and CDR2 FNYEAQ. Trimming shortened V by 1 base and J by 2 bases, and 18 bases separated the two germline ends. There are 18 residues in the CDR3.

For the CDR3, the DNA is TGCGCCAGCAGCCAAGTCGAAGGGGCCCTGGACCAGACCCAGTACTTC. Translated: CASSQVEGALDQTQYF. The chain links TRBV4-1 to TRBJ2-5; D is possibly TRBD1 (5 bases). The V end lost 1 base, the J end lost 6 bases, and 18 bases lay between the germline ends. The CDR3 consists of 16 residues. CDR1 is MGHRA, CDR2 YSYEKL, per germline.

As to this clonotype: This probably arose from a read error, given a far larger clone one base away. The conserved final phenylalanine or tryptophan is absent from the CDR3, which likely points to a read error. The rearrangement joins TRBV7-9 to TRBJ1-1; D is uncertain. V was pared by 1 base and J by 5 bases, with 5 bases between. CDR3 length equals 12 residues. Germline loops: CDR1 SEHNR, CDR2 FQNEAQ (reference sequence). DNA of the CDR3: TGTGCCAGCAGCTTAGGAGAGACTGAAGCTTTCCTT. It yields the protein CASSLGETEAFL.

The rearrangement uses TRBV6-5 and TRBJ1-4; D gene ambiguous. The V end lost 2 bases, the J end lost 3 bases, and 10 bases lay between the germline ends. The CDR3 has 15 residues. Germline V CDR1 and CDR2: MNHEY, SVGAGI. CDR3: CASSYGDPPNEKLFF. CDR3 DNA: TGTGCCAGCAGTTACGGGGATCCTCCTAATGAAAAACTGTTTTTT.